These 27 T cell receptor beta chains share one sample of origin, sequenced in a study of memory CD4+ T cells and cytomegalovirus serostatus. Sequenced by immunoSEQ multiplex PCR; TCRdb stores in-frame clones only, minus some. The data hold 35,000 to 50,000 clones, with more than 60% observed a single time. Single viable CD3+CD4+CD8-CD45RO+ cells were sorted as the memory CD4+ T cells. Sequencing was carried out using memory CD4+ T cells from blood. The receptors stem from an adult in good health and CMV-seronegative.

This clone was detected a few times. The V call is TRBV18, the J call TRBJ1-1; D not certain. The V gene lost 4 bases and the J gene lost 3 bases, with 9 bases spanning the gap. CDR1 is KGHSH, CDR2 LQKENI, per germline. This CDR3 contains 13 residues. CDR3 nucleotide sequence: TGTGCCAGCTCACGGAGTACGGACACTGAAGCTTTCTTT. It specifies CASSRSTDTEAFF.

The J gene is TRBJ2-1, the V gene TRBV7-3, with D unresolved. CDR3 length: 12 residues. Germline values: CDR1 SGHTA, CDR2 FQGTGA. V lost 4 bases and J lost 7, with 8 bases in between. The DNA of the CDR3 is TGTGCCAGCAGCTCAGACTTGAATGAGCAGTTCTTC. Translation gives CASSSDLNEQFF.

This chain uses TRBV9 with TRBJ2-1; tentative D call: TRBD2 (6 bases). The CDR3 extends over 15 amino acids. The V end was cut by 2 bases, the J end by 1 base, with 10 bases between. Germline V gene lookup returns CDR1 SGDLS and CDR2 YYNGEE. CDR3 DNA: TGTGCCAGCAGCGTGGGAGGAGCATCCTACAATGAGCAGTTCTTC. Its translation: CASSVGGASYNEQFF.

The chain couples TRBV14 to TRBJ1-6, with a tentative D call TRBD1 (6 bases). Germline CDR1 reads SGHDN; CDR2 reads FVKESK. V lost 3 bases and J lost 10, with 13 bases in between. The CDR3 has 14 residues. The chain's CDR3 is CASSHAGVRSPLHF. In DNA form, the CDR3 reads TGTGCCAGCAGCCACGCAGGGGTCAGATCACCCCTCCACTTT.

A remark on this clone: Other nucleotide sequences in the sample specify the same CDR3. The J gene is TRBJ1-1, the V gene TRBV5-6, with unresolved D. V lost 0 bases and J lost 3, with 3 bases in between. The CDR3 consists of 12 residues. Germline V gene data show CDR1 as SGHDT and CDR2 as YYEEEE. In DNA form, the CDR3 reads TGTGCCAGCAGCTTGGTCGACACTGAAGCTTTCTTT. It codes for CASSLVDTEAFF.

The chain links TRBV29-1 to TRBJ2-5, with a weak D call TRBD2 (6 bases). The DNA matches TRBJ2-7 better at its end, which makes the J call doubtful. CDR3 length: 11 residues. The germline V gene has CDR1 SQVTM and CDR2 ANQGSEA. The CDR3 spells CSVAGAYEQYF. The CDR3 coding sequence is TGCAGCGTTGCGGGGGCCTACGAGCAGTACTTC.

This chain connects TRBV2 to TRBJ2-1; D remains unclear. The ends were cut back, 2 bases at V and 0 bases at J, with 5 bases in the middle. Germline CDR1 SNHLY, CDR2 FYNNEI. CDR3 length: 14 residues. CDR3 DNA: TGTGCCAGCAGTGAACGTAGCTCCTACAATGAGCAGTTCTTC. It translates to CASSERSSYNEQFF.

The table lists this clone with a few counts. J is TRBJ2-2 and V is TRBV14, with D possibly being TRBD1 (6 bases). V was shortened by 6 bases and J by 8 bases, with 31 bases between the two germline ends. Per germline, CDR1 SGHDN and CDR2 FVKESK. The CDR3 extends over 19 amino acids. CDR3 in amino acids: CASRRSFFQGGFGQGELFF. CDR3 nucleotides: TGTGCCAGCAGAAGGAGTTTTTTCCAGGGTGGTTTCGGACAGGGGGAGCTGTTTTTT.

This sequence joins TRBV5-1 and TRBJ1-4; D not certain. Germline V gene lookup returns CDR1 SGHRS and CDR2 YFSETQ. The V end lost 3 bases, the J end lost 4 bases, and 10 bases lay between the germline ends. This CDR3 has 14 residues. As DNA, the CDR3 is TGCGCCAGCAGCTCGGAGTATGGTAATGAAAAACTGTTTTTT. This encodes CASSSEYGNEKLFF.

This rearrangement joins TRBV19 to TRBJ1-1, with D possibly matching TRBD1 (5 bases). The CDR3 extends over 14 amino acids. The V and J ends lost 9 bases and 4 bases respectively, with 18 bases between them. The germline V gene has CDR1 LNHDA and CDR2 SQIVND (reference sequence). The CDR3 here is CASGAKARTTEAFF. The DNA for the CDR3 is TGTGCCAGCGGGGCTAAGGCTCGGACCACTGAAGCTTTCTTT.

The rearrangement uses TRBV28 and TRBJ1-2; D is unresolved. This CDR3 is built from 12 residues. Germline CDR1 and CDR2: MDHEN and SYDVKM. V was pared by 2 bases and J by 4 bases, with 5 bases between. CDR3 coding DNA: TGTGCCAGCAGTTTAAATCGCTATGGCTACACCTTC. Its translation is CASSLNRYGYTF.

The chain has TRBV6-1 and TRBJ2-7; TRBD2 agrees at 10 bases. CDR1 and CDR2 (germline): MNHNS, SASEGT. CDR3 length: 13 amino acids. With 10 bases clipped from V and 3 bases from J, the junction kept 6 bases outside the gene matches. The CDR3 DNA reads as TGTGCCACCTGCCAGCGGGGGGGCTACGAGCAGTACTTC. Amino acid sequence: CATCQRGGYEQYF.

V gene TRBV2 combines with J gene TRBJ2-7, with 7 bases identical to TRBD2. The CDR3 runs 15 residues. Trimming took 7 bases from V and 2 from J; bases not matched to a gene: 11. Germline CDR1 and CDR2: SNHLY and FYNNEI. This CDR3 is CASMGSGDYTYEQYF. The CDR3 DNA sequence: TGTGCCAGCATGGGGTCGGGGGACTACACCTACGAGCAGTACTTC.

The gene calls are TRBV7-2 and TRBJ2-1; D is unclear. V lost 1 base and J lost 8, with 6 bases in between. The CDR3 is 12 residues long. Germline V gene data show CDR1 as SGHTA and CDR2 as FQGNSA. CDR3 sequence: CASSLVLHEQFF. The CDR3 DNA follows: TGTGCCAGCAGCTTAGTGCTCCATGAGCAGTTCTTC.

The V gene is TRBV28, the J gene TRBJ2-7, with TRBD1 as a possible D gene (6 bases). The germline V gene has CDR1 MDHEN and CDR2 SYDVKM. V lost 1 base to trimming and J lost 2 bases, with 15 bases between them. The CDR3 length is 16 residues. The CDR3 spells CASSLLDFRGTYEQYF. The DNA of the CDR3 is TGTGCCAGCAGTTTATTGGATTTCAGGGGAACCTACGAGCAGTACTTC.

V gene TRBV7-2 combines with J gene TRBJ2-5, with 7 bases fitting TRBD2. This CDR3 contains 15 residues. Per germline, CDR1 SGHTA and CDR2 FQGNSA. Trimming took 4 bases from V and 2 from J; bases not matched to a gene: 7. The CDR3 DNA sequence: TGTGCCAGCAGCTCACAACTAGCGAGGCAAGAGACCCAGTACTTC. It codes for CASSSQLARQETQYF.

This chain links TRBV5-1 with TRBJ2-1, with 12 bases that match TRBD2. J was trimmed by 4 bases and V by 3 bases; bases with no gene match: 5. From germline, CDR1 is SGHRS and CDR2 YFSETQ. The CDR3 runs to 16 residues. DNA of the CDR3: TGCGCCAGCAGCTCTAGCGGGGGGGCGCAATACAATGAGCAGTTCTTC. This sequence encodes CASSSSGGAQYNEQFF.

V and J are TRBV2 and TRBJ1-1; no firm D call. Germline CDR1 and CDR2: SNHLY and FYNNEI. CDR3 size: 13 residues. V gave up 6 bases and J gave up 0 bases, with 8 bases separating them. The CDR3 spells CASSPNLNTEAFF. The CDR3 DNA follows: TGTGCCAGCAGCCCAAATTTGAACACTGAAGCTTTCTTT.

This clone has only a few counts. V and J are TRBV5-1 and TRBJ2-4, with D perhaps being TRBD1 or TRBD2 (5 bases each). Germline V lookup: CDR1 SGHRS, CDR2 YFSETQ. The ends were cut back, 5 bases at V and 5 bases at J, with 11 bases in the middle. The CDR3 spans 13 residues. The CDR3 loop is CASRRDGENIQYF. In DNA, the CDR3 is TGCGCCAGCAGACGGGACGGTGAAAACATTCAGTACTTC. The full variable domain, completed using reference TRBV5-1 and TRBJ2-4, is KAGVTQTPRYLIKTRGQQVTLSCSPISGHRSVSWYQQTPGQGLQFLFEYFSETQRNKGNFPGRFSGRQFSNSRSEMNVSTLELGDSALYLCASRRDGENIQYFGAGTRLSVL.

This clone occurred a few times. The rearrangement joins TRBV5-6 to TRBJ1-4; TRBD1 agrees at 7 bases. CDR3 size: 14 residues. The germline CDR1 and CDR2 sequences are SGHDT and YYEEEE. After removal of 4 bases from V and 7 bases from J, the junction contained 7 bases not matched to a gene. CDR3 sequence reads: CASSGTAVGEKLFF. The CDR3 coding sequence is TGTGCCAGCAGCGGGACAGCCGTGGGTGAAAAACTGTTTTTT.

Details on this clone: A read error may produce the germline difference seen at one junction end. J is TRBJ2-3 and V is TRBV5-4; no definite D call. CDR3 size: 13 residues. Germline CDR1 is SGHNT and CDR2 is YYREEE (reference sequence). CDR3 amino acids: CASTPPNTNTQYF. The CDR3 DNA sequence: TGTGCCAGCACGCCTCCCAACACAAATACGCAGTATTTT.

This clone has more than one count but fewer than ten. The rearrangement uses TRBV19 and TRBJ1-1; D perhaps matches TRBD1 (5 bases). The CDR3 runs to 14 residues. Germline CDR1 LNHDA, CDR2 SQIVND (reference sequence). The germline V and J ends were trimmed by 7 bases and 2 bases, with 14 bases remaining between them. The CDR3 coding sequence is TGTGCCAGTAAGGTGAGGGGTCCAAACACTGAAGCTTTCTTT. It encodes CASKVRGPNTEAFF.

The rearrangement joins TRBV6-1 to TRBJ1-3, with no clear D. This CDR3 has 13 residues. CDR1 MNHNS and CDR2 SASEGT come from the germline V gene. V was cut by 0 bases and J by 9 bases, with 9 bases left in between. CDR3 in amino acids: CASSEAGTRTIYF. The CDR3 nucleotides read TGTGCCAGCAGTGAAGCGGGCACCCGCACCATATATTTT.

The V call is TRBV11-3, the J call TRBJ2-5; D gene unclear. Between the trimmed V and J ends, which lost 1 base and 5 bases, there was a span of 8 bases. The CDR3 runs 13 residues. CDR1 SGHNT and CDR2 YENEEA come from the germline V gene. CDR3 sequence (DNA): TGTGCCAGCAGCTTAGCCGGGTATGAGACCCAGTACTTC. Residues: CASSLAGYETQYF.

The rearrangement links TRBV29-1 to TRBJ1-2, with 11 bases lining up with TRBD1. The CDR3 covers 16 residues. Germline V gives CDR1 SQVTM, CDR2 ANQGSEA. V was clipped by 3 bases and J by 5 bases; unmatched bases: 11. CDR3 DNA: TGCAGCGTTGAGGGACCCCGGGGACAGGGGGGTTATGGCTACACCTTC. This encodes CSVEGPRGQGGYGYTF. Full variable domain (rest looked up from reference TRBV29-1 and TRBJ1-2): SAVISQKPSRDICQRGTSLTIQCQVDSQVTMMFWYRQQPGQSLTLIATANQGSEATYESGFVIDKFPISRPNLTFSTLTVSNMSPEDSSIYLCSVEGPRGQGGYGYTFGSGTRLTVV.

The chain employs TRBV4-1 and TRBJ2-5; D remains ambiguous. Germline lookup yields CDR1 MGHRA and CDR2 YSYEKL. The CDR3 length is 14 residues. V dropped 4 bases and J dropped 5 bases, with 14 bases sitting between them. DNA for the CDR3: TGCGCCAGCAGCCCGACCGGCCTGATGGAGACCCAGTACTTC. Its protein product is CASSPTGLMETQYF.

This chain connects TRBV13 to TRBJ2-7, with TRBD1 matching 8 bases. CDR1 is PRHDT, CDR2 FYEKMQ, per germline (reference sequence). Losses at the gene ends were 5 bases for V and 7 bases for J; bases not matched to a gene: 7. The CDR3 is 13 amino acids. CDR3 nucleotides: TGTGCCAGCAGCATATTGGACAGGGAAGAGCAGTACTTC. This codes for CASSILDREEQYF.